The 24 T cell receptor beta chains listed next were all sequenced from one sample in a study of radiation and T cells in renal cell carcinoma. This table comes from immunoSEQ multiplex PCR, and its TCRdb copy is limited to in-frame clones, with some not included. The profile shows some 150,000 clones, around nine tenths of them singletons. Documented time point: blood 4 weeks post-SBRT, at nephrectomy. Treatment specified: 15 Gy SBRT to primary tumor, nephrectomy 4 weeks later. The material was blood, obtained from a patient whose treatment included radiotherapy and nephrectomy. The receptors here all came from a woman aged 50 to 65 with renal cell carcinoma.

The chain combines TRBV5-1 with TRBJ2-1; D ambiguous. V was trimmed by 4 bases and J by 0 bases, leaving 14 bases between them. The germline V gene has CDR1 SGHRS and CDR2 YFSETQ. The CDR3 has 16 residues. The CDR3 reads CASSQTVASSYNEQFF. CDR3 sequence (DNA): TGCGCCAGCAGCCAAACGGTGGCGAGCTCCTACAATGAGCAGTTCTTC. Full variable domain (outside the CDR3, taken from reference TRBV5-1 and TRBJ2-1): KAGVTQTPRYLIKTRGQQVTLSCSPISGHRSVSWYQQTPGQGLQFLFEYFSETQRNKGNFPGRFSGRQFSNSRSEMNVSTLELGDSALYLCASSQTVASSYNEQFFGPGTRLTVL.

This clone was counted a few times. The CDR3 bases are TGTGCCAGCAGTGTTCAGGGGGACGAGCAGTACTTC. This gives the protein CASSVQGDEQYF. The chain recombines TRBV6-1 with TRBJ2-7; TRBD1 matches at 7 bases. Trimming at V came to 4 bases and at J to 5 bases, leaving 2 bases not matched to a gene. The CDR3 totals 12 residues. From germline, CDR1 is MNHNS and CDR2 SASEGT.

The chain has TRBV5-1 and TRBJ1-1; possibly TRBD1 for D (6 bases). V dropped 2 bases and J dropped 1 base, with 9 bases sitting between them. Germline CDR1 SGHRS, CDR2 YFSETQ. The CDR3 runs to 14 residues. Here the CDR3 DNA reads TGCGCCAGCAGCTTACTACAGGGGAACACTGAAGCTTTCTTT. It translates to CASSLLQGNTEAFF.

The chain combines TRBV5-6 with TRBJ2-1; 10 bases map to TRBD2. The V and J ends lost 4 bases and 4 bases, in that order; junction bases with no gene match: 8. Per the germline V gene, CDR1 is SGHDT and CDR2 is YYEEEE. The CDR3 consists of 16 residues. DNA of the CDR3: TGTGCCAGCAGCCGTGGACTAGCGGATACATACAATGAGCAGTTCTTC. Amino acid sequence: CASSRGLADTYNEQFF.

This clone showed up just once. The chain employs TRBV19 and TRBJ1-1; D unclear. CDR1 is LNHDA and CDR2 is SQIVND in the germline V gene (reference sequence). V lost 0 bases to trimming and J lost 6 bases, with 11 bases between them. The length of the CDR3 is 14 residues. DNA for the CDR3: TGTGCCAGTAGTATAGAGGGAGGTGGGTCTGAAGCTTTCTTT. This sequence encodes CASSIEGGGSEAFF.

CDR3 in DNA: TGTGCCAGTAGTATAGATGTTGGGACAGGGGGACAGCCCCAGCATTTT. It specifies CASSIDVGTGGQPQHF. This rearrangement joins TRBV19 to TRBJ1-5; 11 bases are shared with TRBD1. The ends lost 0 bases at V and 7 bases at J; junction bases unmatched: 5. Per germline, CDR1 LNHDA and CDR2 SQIVND (reference sequence). The length of the CDR3 is 16 residues.

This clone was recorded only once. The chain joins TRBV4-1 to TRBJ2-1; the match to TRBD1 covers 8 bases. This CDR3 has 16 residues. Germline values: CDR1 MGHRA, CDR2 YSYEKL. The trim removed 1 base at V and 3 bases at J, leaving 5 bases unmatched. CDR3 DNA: TGCGCCAGCAGCCAAGGATTGGGGACAGGCTACAATGAGCAGTTCTTC. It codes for CASSQGLGTGYNEQFF.

The CDR3 DNA follows: TGTGCCTGGAACGGTCTCAATCAGCCCCAGCATTTT. This codes for CAWNGLNQPQHF. The chain has TRBV30 and TRBJ1-5; D remains unclear. The CDR3 extends over 12 amino acids. Trimming left V 4 bases short and J 3 bases short, with 7 bases between. Germline V gives CDR1 GTSNPN, CDR2 SVGIG (reference sequence).

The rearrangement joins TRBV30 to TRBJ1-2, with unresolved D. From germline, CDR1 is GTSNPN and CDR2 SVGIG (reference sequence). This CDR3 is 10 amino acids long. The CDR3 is CVGNQGGYTF. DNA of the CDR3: TGTGTAGGGAACCAAGGTGGCTACACCTTC.

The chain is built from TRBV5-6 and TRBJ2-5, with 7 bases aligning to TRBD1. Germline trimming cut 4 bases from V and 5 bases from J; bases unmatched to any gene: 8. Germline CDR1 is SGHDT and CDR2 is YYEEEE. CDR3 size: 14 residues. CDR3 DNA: TGTGCCAGCAGCAACCAGGACAGGATGGAGACCCAGTACTTC. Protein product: CASSNQDRMETQYF.

CDR3 nucleotide sequence: TGTGCCAGCAGCTCCAGGGGGAATTCACCCCTCCACTTT. Protein product: CASSSRGNSPLHF. V gene TRBV13 combines with J gene TRBJ1-6, with 7 nucleotides matching TRBD1. The CDR3 contains 13 residues. The ends lost 4 bases at V and 7 bases at J; junction bases unmatched: 1. Germline V lookup: CDR1 PRHDT, CDR2 FYEKMQ (reference sequence).

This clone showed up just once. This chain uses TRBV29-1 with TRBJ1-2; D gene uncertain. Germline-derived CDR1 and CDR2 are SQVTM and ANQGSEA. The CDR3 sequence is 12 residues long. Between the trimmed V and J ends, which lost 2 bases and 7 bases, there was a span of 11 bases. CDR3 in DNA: TGCAGCGTTGAAACGAGGGCCATTGGCTACACCTTC. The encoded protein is CSVETRAIGYTF.

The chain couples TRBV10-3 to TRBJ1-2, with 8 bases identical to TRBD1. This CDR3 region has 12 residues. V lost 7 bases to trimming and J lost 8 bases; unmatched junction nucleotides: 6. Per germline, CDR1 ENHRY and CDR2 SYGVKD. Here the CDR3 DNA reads TGTGCCATCATTGACAGGGGCAAAGGCTACACCTTC. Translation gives CAIIDRGKGYTF.

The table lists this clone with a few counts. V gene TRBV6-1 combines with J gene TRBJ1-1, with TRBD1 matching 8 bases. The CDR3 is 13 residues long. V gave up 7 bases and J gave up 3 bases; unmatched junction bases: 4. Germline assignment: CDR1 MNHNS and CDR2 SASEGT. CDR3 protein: CASTADRDTEAFF. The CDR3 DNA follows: TGTGCCAGCACTGCGGACAGGGACACTGAAGCTTTCTTT.

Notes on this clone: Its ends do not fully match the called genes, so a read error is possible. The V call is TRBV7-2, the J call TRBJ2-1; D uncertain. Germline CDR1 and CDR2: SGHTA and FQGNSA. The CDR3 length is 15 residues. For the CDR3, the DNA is TGTGCCAGCAGCTTAGCCACAGTTGGCTACACTGAGCAGTTCTTC. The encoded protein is CASSLATVGYTEQFF.

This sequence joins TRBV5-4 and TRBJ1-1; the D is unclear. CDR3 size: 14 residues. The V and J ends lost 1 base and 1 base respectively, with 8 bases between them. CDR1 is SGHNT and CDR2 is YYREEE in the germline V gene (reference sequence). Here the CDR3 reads CASSLRAGNTEAFF. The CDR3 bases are TGTGCCAGCAGCTTGAGAGCTGGGAACACTGAAGCTTTCTTT. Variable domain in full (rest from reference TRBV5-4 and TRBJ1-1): ETGVTQSPTHLIKTRGQQVTLRCSSQSGHNTVSWYQQALGQGPQFIFQYYREEENGRGNFPPRFSGLQFPNYSSELNVNALELDDSALYLCASSLRAGNTEAFFGQGTRLTVV.

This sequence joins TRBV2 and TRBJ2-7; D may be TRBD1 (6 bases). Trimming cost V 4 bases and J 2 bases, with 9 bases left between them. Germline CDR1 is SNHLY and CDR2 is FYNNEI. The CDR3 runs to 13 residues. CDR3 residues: CASSAGAAYEQYF. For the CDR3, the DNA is TGTGCCAGCAGTGCAGGGGCGGCCTACGAGCAGTACTTC.

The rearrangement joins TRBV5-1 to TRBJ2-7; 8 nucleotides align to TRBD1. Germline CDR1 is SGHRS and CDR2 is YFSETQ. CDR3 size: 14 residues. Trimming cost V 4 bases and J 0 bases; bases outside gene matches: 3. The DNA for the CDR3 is TGCGCCAGCAGCAGGGACAGGAGCTCCTACGAGCAGTACTTC. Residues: CASSRDRSSYEQYF.

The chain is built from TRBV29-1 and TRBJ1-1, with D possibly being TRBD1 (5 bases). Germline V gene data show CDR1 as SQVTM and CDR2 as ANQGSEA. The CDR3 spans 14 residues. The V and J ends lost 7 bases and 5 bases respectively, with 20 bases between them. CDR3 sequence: CSGSSDTLRTEAFF. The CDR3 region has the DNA TGCAGCGGGTCTTCGGACACCCTGCGGACTGAAGCTTTCTTT.

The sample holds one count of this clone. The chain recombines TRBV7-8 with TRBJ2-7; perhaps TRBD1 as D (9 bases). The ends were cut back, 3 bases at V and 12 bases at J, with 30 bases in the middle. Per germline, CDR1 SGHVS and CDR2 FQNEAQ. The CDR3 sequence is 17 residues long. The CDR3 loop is CASSFAPGGDREGEAYF. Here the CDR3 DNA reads TGTGCCAGCAGCTTCGCCCCCGGGGGGGACAGGGAGGGGGAGGCGTACTTC.

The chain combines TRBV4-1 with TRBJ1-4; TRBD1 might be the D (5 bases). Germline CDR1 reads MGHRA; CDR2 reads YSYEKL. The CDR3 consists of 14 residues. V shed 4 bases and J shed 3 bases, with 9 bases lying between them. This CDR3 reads CASSLTGPNEKLFF. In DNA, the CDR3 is TGCGCCAGCAGCCTTACAGGCCCTAATGAAAAACTGTTTTTT.

The CDR3 reads CASSGRQGGYEQYF. For the CDR3, the DNA is TGTGCCAGTAGTGGTCGACAGGGGGGCTACGAGCAGTACTTC. This chain uses TRBV19 with TRBJ2-7; 9 bases agree with TRBD1. The trim removed 5 bases at V and 3 bases at J, leaving 5 bases unmatched. CDR1 and CDR2 (germline): LNHDA, SQIVND (reference sequence). The CDR3 totals 14 residues. Based on the CDR3 plus reference TRBV19 and TRBJ2-7, the full variable domain is DGGITQSPKYLFRKEGQNVTLSCEQNLNHDAMYWYRQDPGQGLRLIYYSQIVNDFQKGDIAEGYSVSREKKESFPLTVTSAQKNPTAFYLCASSGRQGGYEQYFGPGTRLTVT.

In DNA, the CDR3 is TGTGCCAGCAGCCCTGTTGGACAGGGTTTAGGCTATGGCTACACCTTC. Its translation is CASSPVGQGLGYGYTF. The J gene is TRBJ1-2, the V gene TRBV28; 8 bases line up with TRBD1. The V segment lost 6 bases and the J segment 4 bases; nucleotides outside the gene matches: 13. Germline assignment: CDR1 MDHEN and CDR2 SYDVKM. This CDR3 is built from 16 residues.

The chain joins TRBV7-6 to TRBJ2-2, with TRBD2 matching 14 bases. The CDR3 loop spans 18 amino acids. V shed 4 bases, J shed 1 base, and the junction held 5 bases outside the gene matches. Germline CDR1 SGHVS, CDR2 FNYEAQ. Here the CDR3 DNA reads TGTGCCAGCAGCTGGACTAGCGGGAGGACGGGGAACACCGGGGAGCTGTTTTTT. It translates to CASSWTSGRTGNTGELFF.